This T cell receptor (beta chain) was identified in a study of blood T cell repertoires in COVID-19. Overall study: PBMCs, B-cell-depleted T cells, or T cells were the source of the cDNA or gDNA that made up the material.

Some clones are missing from TCRdb's copy, which holds only in-frame ones; the method was immunoSEQ multiplex PCR. The sample has around 400,000 clones, approximately 89% seen once. Sequencing was done on a sample of PBMCs or T cells enriched from blood (not recorded which). This sequence was found in a woman between 40 and 55 years old who had been exposed to COVID-19.

Here the CDR3 DNA reads TGTGCCACCAGAGGGGTCGAGGTCGGCGGCAACTATGGCTACACCTTC. As protein: CATRGVEVGGNYGYTF. The V gene is TRBV2, the J gene TRBJ1-2, with D possibly TRBD1 on 5 matching bases. From germline, CDR1 is SNHLY and CDR2 FYNNEI. CDR3 length: 16 residues. Between the trimmed V and J ends, which lost 10 bases and 2 bases, there was a span of 23 bases.